These T cell receptor beta chains were read from a single sample in a study of cytotoxic CD8 clonotypes in ibrutinib-treated CLL. The table came from immunoSEQ multiplex PCR; TCRdb's copy has only in-frame clones and leaves some out. This sample has 110,000 to 150,000 clones; about 70% occur once, and the top ten carry around 5%. The specimen was PBMCs, collected after 24 months of ibrutinib treatment. These receptor sequences come from a human donor with chronic lymphocytic leukemia. Both conserved end residues are part of each CDR3. D genes are given only for firm matches. Not all rows give a size; the values are once, few, many and, for expanded clones, a class.

CDR3 length,clone size,J gene,D gene,V gene,CDR3 DNA,CDR3 protein
15,NA,TRBJ2-7,NA,TRBV18,TGTGCCAGCTCACCAATGGCAGGGCAGGCCTACGAGCAGTACTTC,CASSPMAGQAYEQYF
12,NA,TRBJ2-7,NA,TRBV6-4,TGTGCCAGCAGGAACCGGGCCGGGGGAAACTACTTC,CASRNRAGGNYF
14,NA,TRBJ1-1,NA,TRBV28,TGTGCCAGCAGTTTAGGGGTACCGGGGTTTGAAGCTTTCTTT,CASSLGVPGFEAFF
16,NA,TRBJ1-2,NA,TRBV19,TGTGCCAGTAGTCCCCACCCTCGACAGCGAAACTATGGCTACACCTTC,CASSPHPRQRNYGYTF
16,once,TRBJ1-6,TRBD1,TRBV2,TGTGCCAGCACACCCCCGGGGACAGCCCATAGTTCACCCCTCCACTTT,CASTPPGTAHSSPLHF
12,few,TRBJ1-4,NA,TRBV13,TGTGCCAGCAGACGTACAAATGAAAAACTGTTTTTT,CASRRTNEKLFF
15,NA,TRBJ1-2,NA,TRBV6-5,TGTGCCAGCAGTTACTCGGGACAATCCATCTATGGCTACACCTTC,CASSYSGQSIYGYTF
13,few,TRBJ1-6,NA,TRBV7-9,TGTGCCAGCGGCGTGGGGGGAAATTCACCCCTCCACTTT,CASGVGGNSPLHF
11,NA,TRBJ1-2,NA,TRBV28,TGTGCCACCACGGGGGGCTATGGCTACACCTTC,CATTGGYGYTF
13,NA,TRBJ1-1,NA,TRBV18,TGTGCCAGCTCACTTGTCAGGGACACTGAAGCTTTCTTT,CASSLVRDTEAFF
16,NA,TRBJ1-2,NA,TRBV28,TGTGCCAGCAGTCCGACGGGGGGGGCCCGGTCCTATGGCTACACCTTC,CASSPTGGARSYGYTF
13,NA,TRBJ1-2,NA,TRBV19,TGTGCCAGTCAGCCTTCTATCGGCTATGGCTACACCTTC,CASQPSIGYGYTF
12,NA,TRBJ2-1,TRBD2,TRBV6-4,TGTGCCAGCAGTCAAGCGGGAGGGCGGCAGTTCTTC,CASSQAGGRQFF
14,NA,TRBJ1-4,NA,TRBV6-5,TGTGCCAGCAGTTACTCATCAACTAATGAAAAACTGTTTTTT,CASSYSSTNEKLFF
13,few,TRBJ2-7,NA,TRBV11-2,TGTGCCAGCAGCTTGGCAGGGAGCGACGAGCAGTACTTC,CASSLAGSDEQYF
15,NA,TRBJ2-3,NA,TRBV9,TGTGCCAGCAGCGTAGGGGGGACCTCCGGAGATACGCAGTATTTT,CASSVGGTSGDTQYF
15,NA,TRBJ2-1,NA,TRBV19,TGTGCCAGTAGCACTAGGAGGGACCTGGTCGATGAGCAGTTCTTC,CASSTRRDLVDEQFF
14,NA,TRBJ2-5,TRBD2,TRBV5-4,TGTGCCAGCAGCCAAGACTGGGGGGGAGAGACCCAGTACTTC,CASSQDWGGETQYF
15,NA,TRBJ2-1,TRBD2,TRBV10-3,TGTGCCATCCAGGCGGGGACTAGCGTAAGGGGCGAGCAGTTCTTC,CAIQAGTSVRGEQFF
16,NA,TRBJ2-3,NA,TRBV5-1,TGCGCCAGCAGCTTGGCCGCTTACTCTAGCACAGATACGCAGTATTTT,CASSLAAYSSTDTQYF
17,NA,TRBJ1-3,TRBD1,TRBV18,TGTGCCAGCTCACCATCGACAGGGAGTCCCTCTGGAAACACCATATATTTT,CASSPSTGSPSGNTIYF
15,few,TRBJ2-1,NA,TRBV5-1,TGCGCCAGCAGCCCGCAGGGTTTAGCTCGAAATGAGCAGTTCTTC,CASSPQGLARNEQFF
14,few,TRBJ1-2,TRBD1,TRBV30,TGTGCCTGGAGTTGGTTCGGGGGACAGGGCACACCCGCCTTC,CAWSWFGGQGTPAF
14,NA,TRBJ2-7,TRBD1,TRBV6-5,TGTGCCAGCAGCAGGGACAGGGACTCCTACGAGCAGTACTTC,CASSRDRDSYEQYF
13,NA,TRBJ1-4,NA,TRBV7-8,TGTGCCAGCAGCCGAGGACGTTGGGAAAAACTGTTTTTT,CASSRGRWEKLFF
14,once,TRBJ1-3,NA,TRBV19,TGTGCCAGTAGTATCGGGGGCCGCGGAAACACCATATATTTT,CASSIGGRGNTIYF
16,NA,TRBJ2-2,TRBD2,TRBV18,TGTGCCAGCTCACCACCGGGACTAGCGGGCACCGGGGAGCTGTTTTTT,CASSPPGLAGTGELFF
19,NA,TRBJ1-5,TRBD1,TRBV27,TGTGCCAGCAGCCAAAAACCCCCGGGACAGGGCTATAGCAATCAGCCCCAGCATTTT,CASSQKPPGQGYSNQPQHF
15,NA,TRBJ2-3,NA,TRBV7-3,TGTGCCAGCAGCCCCCAGGGCGGCAGCTCGAGTACGCAGTATTTT,CASSPQGGSSSTQYF
14,NA,TRBJ2-5,NA,TRBV18,TGTGCCAGCTCACCACCCGCCGCGGGGGAGACCCAGTACTTC,CASSPPAAGETQYF
12,NA,TRBJ2-3,NA,TRBV29-1,TGCAGTGGGGGGGCCACCACAGATACGCAGTATTTT,CSGGATTDTQYF
14,NA,TRBJ1-2,NA,TRBV5-1,TGCGCCAGCAGCTTGTTGGACGGCAACTATGGCTACACCTTC,CASSLLDGNYGYTF
16,NA,TRBJ2-5,TRBD2,TRBV2,TGTGCCAGCAGTGAGGGTGGCGGGAGATCCCAAGAGACCCAGTACTTC,CASSEGGGRSQETQYF
21,NA,TRBJ2-3,TRBD1,TRBV28,TGTGCCAGCAGTTTCCTCGCCCCGGGACAGGGGTTAGGAGAAGGTACAGATACGCAGTATTTT,CASSFLAPGQGLGEGTDTQYF
12,NA,TRBJ2-2,NA,TRBV19,TGTGCCAGTAGCCCGGTGGCCGGGGAGCTGTTTTTT,CASSPVAGELFF
15,NA,TRBJ1-5,TRBD1,TRBV18,TGTGCCAGCTCACCCAGGACAGGAGAGGGTCAGCCCCAGCATTTT,CASSPRTGEGQPQHF
18,NA,TRBJ1-5,TRBD1,TRBV10-3,TGTGCCATCAGCCGGGGGACAGGGGGCCTAGATGGCAATCAGCCCCAGCATTTT,CAISRGTGGLDGNQPQHF
15,NA,TRBJ2-5,TRBD2,TRBV2,TGTGCCAGCAGTGAGGGACTAGCGAACCAAGAGACCCAGTACTTC,CASSEGLANQETQYF
15,once,TRBJ1-2,TRBD1,TRBV6-5,TGTGCCAGCAGTTACTCGACAGGGGGCCACTATGGCTACACCTTC,CASSYSTGGHYGYTF
14,NA,TRBJ2-1,TRBD1,TRBV7-3,TGTGCCAGCAGCTTAGACGGGACAGTGAATGAGCAGTTCTTC,CASSLDGTVNEQFF
13,NA,TRBJ2-7,NA,TRBV6-6,TGTGCCAGCACCAACTCCAACGGCGGGGAGCAGTACTTC,CASTNSNGGEQYF
15,few,TRBJ1-5,NA,TRBV19,TGTGCCAGTAGTATGGGGGGTGGCCCCAATCAGCCCCAGCATTTT,CASSMGGGPNQPQHF
15,NA,TRBJ2-7,TRBD2,TRBV19,TGTGCCAGTAGTATTCTAGGGACTAGCGGCTACGAGCAGTACTTC,CASSILGTSGYEQYF
14,few,TRBJ1-5,TRBD1,TRBV11-3,TGTGCCAGCAGCGGGGGACAGGGCAATCAGCCCCAGCATTTT,CASSGGQGNQPQHF
13,NA,TRBJ2-1,NA,TRBV10-3,TGTGCCATCAGTGAGACTAGGAGTCACGAGCAGTTCTTC,CAISETRSHEQFF
17,NA,TRBJ1-2,NA,TRBV28,TGTGCCAGCAGTCCCCGCGGACGGGGACCAGCTAACTATGGCTACACCTTC,CASSPRGRGPANYGYTF
14,few,TRBJ1-2,NA,TRBV10-1,TGCGCCAGCACTCCCCTCCCGGAGGCCTATGGCTACACCTTC,CASTPLPEAYGYTF
15,NA,TRBJ2-1,NA,TRBV19,TGTGCCAGTAGTCCCCCGGGGGCCCCCTACAATGAGCAGTTCTTC,CASSPPGAPYNEQFF
11,NA,TRBJ2-1,NA,TRBV11-3,TGTGCCAGCAGCAGGGGAGTTGAGCAGTTCTTC,CASSRGVEQFF
13,NA,TRBJ2-1,NA,TRBV10-3,TGTGCCATCAGTGAGTCCCGGGACAATGAGCAGTTCTTC,CAISESRDNEQFF
16,once,TRBJ2-3,TRBD2,TRBV7-3,TGTGCCAGCAGCTCCCCGGGACTAGCGGTCACAGATACGCAGTATTTT,CASSSPGLAVTDTQYF